This TCR beta chain was observed in a study of blood T cell repertoires in COVID-19. About the study: Italy, Spain and the United States were the sources of the convalescent and acute COVID-19 samples. The cDNA or gDNA used as material had been derived from T cells, B-cell-depleted T cells, or PBMCs.

This clone has a handful of counts. V was pared by 4 bases and J by 0 bases, with 12 bases between. The germline gives CDR1 KGHDR, CDR2 SFDVKD. The CDR3 has 15 residues. Categorization into cohorts depended on clinical history that participants reported. Original processing notes: Estimation of nucleated cell counts relied on the amplification of reference gene primers. Repertoires were generated with immunoSEQ multiplex PCR, while TCRdb's copy carries only in-frame clones and drops some. The V and J calls and clone size were taken over from that table, and D and trimming were inferred from the DNA. Among about 210,000 clones, about 76% were seen once, and the ten largest hold about 9.8%.

This TCR was recovered from a woman aged 50 to 60 with acute COVID-19. The chain combines TRBV24-1 with TRBJ2-7; possible D gene TRBD1, 5 bases. The sample taken for sequencing was PBMCs or T cells enriched from blood (not recorded which). CDR3 sequence reads: CATSDSTDFSYEQYF. The CDR3 DNA reads as TGTGCCACCAGTGACTCGACAGATTTCTCCTACGAGCAGTACTTC.